The 10 T cell receptor beta chains listed next were all sequenced from one sample in a study of shared clonotypes between healthy human individuals. The protocol was immunoSEQ multiplex PCR, while the TCRdb copy is restricted to in-frame clones and leaves out a portion. The sample holds hundreds of thousands of clones; roughly 73% are singletons and the top ten take around 2%. The source material was memory CD4+ T cells sorted from blood. Subset given: CD45RA-negative fraction. All receptors come from a woman aged 25 to 45 in good health.

This clone was seen a handful of times. The chain employs TRBV29-1 and TRBJ1-1; a possible D gene is TRBD1 (5 bases). Germline values: CDR1 SQVTM, CDR2 ANQGSEA. The V and J ends lost 7 bases and 3 bases respectively, with 15 bases between them. The CDR3 covers 13 residues. The CDR3 coding sequence is TGCAGCGCCCGCCGGGGCCAGGACACTGAAGCTTTCTTT. It translates to CSARRGQDTEAFF.

The chain carries TRBV7-2 and TRBJ1-2; 9 positions match TRBD1. The CDR3 has 15 amino acids. Trimming cost V 5 bases and J 6 bases; bases outside gene matches: 10. Germline V lookup: CDR1 SGHTA, CDR2 FQGNSA. The CDR3, as DNA: TGTGCCAGCAGCCCCGTGGCGACAGGGGGTCATGGCTACACCTTC. Translated: CASSPVATGGHGYTF.

This clone was found a few times. This chain uses TRBV10-1 with TRBJ2-6; 8 nucleotides agree with TRBD1. The V segment lost 8 bases and the J segment 0 bases; nucleotides outside the gene matches: 12. CDR3 length equals 18 residues. In germline, CDR1 is WNHNN, CDR2 SYGVQD (reference sequence). The CDR3: CASSEDRDYPSGANVLTF. For the CDR3, the DNA is TGCGCCAGCTCCGAGGACAGGGATTATCCCTCTGGGGCCAACGTCCTGACTTTC.

The rearrangement uses TRBV18 and TRBJ1-1; TRBD1 might be the D (5 bases). V dropped 6 bases and J dropped 3 bases, with 20 bases sitting between them. Germline V gives CDR1 KGHSH, CDR2 LQKENI. The CDR3 covers 16 residues. The CDR3 region has the DNA TGTGCCAGCTCGTCTAACCTGGGGCCTCGGGACACTGAAGCTTTCTTT. Translation gives CASSSNLGPRDTEAFF.

V gene TRBV9 combines with J gene TRBJ1-3; 7 bases line up with TRBD1. The V segment lost 4 bases and the J segment 7 bases; nucleotides outside the gene matches: 5. The CDR3 totals 13 residues. Germline V lookup: CDR1 SGDLS, CDR2 YYNGEE. The CDR3 is CASSPEQGNTIYF. CDR3 nucleotide sequence: TGTGCCAGCAGCCCCGAACAGGGGAACACCATATATTTT.

The table lists this clone with a count of one. The chain uses TRBV18 and TRBJ1-3, with D possibly TRBD1 on 5 matching bases. This CDR3 region has 15 residues. Germline V gives CDR1 KGHSH, CDR2 LQKENI. Trimming stripped 5 bases from V and 4 bases from J, with 15 bases between. DNA of the CDR3: TGTGCCAGCTCATCGGGACCGGTCGGGGGAAACACCATATATTTT. This codes for CASSSGPVGGNTIYF. The whole variable domain, remainder taken from reference TRBV18 and TRBJ1-3, is NAGVMQNPRHLVRRRGQEARLRCSPMKGHSHVYWYRQLPEEGLKFMVYLQKENIIDESGMPKERFSAEFPKEGPSILRIQQVVRGDSAAYFCASSSGPVGGNTIYFGEGSWLTVV.

This clone was detected only a few times. The rearrangement uses TRBV6-1 and TRBJ1-3; D is unresolved. The CDR3 has 12 amino acids. Germline lookup yields CDR1 MNHNS and CDR2 SASEGT. V dropped 6 bases and J dropped 2 bases, with 5 bases sitting between them. In DNA form, the CDR3 reads TGTGCCAGCAGCCCAACTGGAAACACCATATATTTT. Protein: CASSPTGNTIYF.

This chain uses TRBV7-2 with TRBJ2-6, with no clear D. Trimming stripped 1 base from V and 0 bases from J, with 10 bases between. CDR1 SGHTA and CDR2 FQGNSA come from the germline V gene. The CDR3 length is 17 residues. The CDR3 reads CASSLVTVSSGANVLTF. The CDR3 region has the DNA TGTGCCAGCAGCTTAGTAACAGTGAGCTCTGGGGCCAACGTCCTGACTTTC.

The V gene is TRBV10-3, the J gene TRBJ1-5; D remains unclear. The CDR3 is 15 residues long. Trimming stripped 2 bases from V and 3 bases from J, with 11 bases between. CDR1 is ENHRY, CDR2 SYGVKD, per germline. The CDR3 protein is CAISETAKTNQPQHF. In DNA form, the CDR3 reads TGTGCCATCAGTGAGACAGCAAAGACCAATCAGCCCCAGCATTTT.

The V and J genes are TRBV30 and TRBJ1-4; D remains ambiguous. Deletions cut 4 bases from V and 12 bases from J, with 21 bases between. Germline V gene sequence: CDR1 GTSNPN, CDR2 SVGIG (reference sequence). This CDR3 contains 14 residues. For the CDR3, the DNA is TGTGCCTGGAAAGGGCGTACCGCTCGGCGGCAACTGTTTTTT. Protein product: CAWKGRTARRQLFF.